These 23 T cell receptor beta chains originate from one sample sequenced in a study of cytomegalovirus exposure and HLA in healthy donors. Method: immunoSEQ multiplex PCR; TCRdb's copy keeps in-frame clones and lacks some. The table includes about 150,000 clones, roughly 89% detected once. Sequencing was performed on PBMCs. The source is a woman under 30 in good health and CMV-seropositive.

This sequence joins TRBV2 and TRBJ1-1, with TRBD1 matching 8 bases. The trim removed 0 bases at V and 1 base at J, leaving 1 base unmatched. This CDR3 is 15 amino acids long. Per germline, CDR1 SNHLY and CDR2 FYNNEI. This chain's CDR3 is CASSEAGQGNTEAFF. The DNA of the CDR3 is TGTGCCAGCAGTGAAGCAGGACAGGGGAACACTGAAGCTTTCTTT.

V usage is TRBV6-5 and J usage is TRBJ2-7; 7 positions agree with TRBD1. CDR3 size: 16 residues. Looked up from germline, CDR1 is MNHEY and CDR2 is SVGAGI. V lost 4 bases to trimming and J lost 3 bases; unmatched junction nucleotides: 12. In nucleotides, the CDR3 is TGTGCCAGCAGTTTCCGGACCGCCCGGGACAGCTACGAGCAGTACTTC. Amino acid sequence: CASSFRTARDSYEQYF.

V usage is TRBV30 and J usage is TRBJ1-1, with 8 bases fitting TRBD1. This CDR3 comprises 13 residues. CDR1 GTSNPN and CDR2 SVGIG come from the germline V gene (reference sequence). Germline trimming cut 5 bases from V and 1 base from J; bases unmatched to any gene: 3. The DNA for the CDR3 is TGTGCCTGGCGGACAGGGCCGAACACTGAAGCTTTCTTT. This sequence encodes CAWRTGPNTEAFF.

The genes are TRBV25-1 and TRBJ2-1, with a possible D match to TRBD1 (6 bases). V was shortened by 4 bases and J by 7 bases, with 11 bases between the two germline ends. The CDR3 is made up of 13 amino acids. Germline CDR1 is MGHDK and CDR2 is SYGVNS. The CDR3 region is CASSAVGGNEQFF. CDR3 nucleotides: TGTGCCAGCAGTGCAGTAGGGGGAAATGAGCAGTTCTTC.

This chain links TRBV15 with TRBJ2-1; 13 bases fit TRBD2. The ends lost 4 bases at V and 6 bases at J; junction bases unmatched: 12. Germline V CDR1 and CDR2: LNHNV, YYDKDF (reference sequence). The CDR3 runs 18 residues. CDR3: CATSTRQLGTSGANEQFF. CDR3 nucleotide sequence: TGTGCCACCAGCACAAGACAACTCGGGACTAGCGGGGCCAATGAGCAGTTCTTC. Looking up the rest from reference TRBV15 and TRBJ2-1 gives the full variable domain: DAMVIQNPRYQVTQFGKPVTLSCSQTLNHNVMYWYQQKSSQAPKLLFHYYDKDFNNEADTPDNFQSRRPNTSFCFLDIRSPGLGDTAMYLCATSTRQLGTSGANEQFFGPGTRLTVL.

This rearrangement joins TRBV6-6 to TRBJ2-4; possible D gene TRBD2, 6 bases. Germline V lookup: CDR1 MNHNY, CDR2 SVGAGI (reference sequence). The CDR3 consists of 15 residues. Deletions cut 2 bases from V and 5 bases from J, with 13 bases between. In DNA, the CDR3 is TGTGCCAGCAGTTACGTCCCCCCGGGAGAAAACATTCAGTACTTC. This encodes CASSYVPPGENIQYF.

This clone was counted a few times. CDR3 nucleotide sequence: TGCAGCGTTGCCGGGACAGGAGTTAACTACGAGCAGTACTTC. This translates into CSVAGTGVNYEQYF. The rearrangement uses TRBV29-1 and TRBJ2-7; 8 nucleotides line up with TRBD1. The CDR3 is made up of 14 amino acids. Per the germline V gene, CDR1 is SQVTM and CDR2 is ANQGSEA. Trimming cost V 4 bases and J 3 bases; bases outside gene matches: 8.

The chain carries TRBV5-4 and TRBJ2-7, with 13 bases fitting TRBD2. V shed 4 bases, J shed 6 bases, and the junction held 7 bases outside the gene matches. From germline, CDR1 is SGHNT and CDR2 YYREEE (reference sequence). The CDR3 runs to 15 residues. CDR3 amino acids: CASSQGGLAGFEQYF. The CDR3 DNA is TGTGCCAGCAGCCAAGGGGGACTAGCGGGATTCGAGCAGTACTTC.

The chain is built from TRBV4-1 and TRBJ2-2; 8 nucleotides match TRBD1. CDR1 is MGHRA, CDR2 YSYEKL, per germline. This CDR3 is 15 amino acids long. J gave up 1 base and V 4 bases, and 2 bases lay outside the gene matches. CDR3 sequence (DNA): TGCGCCAGCAGCCGCGGACAGGGGAACACCGGGGAGCTGTTTTTT. This gives the protein CASSRGQGNTGELFF.

The chain carries TRBV5-1 and TRBJ1-3; tentatively, D is TRBD1 (5 bases). Germline assignment: CDR1 SGHRS and CDR2 YFSETQ. With 5 bases removed from V and 1 base from J, the gap between germline ends came to 7 bases. The CDR3 consists of 13 residues. The CDR3 nucleotides read TGCGCCAGCAGGTCAGGGTCTGGAAACACCATATATTTT. Translation: CASRSGSGNTIYF.

This chain connects TRBV6-6 to TRBJ2-1; 7 bases match TRBD2. CDR1 and CDR2 (germline): MNHNY, SVGAGI (reference sequence). CDR3 size: 14 residues. The V and J ends lost 7 bases and 8 bases, in that order; junction bases with no gene match: 11. This CDR3 reads CASKSGLELDEQFF. CDR3 nucleotide sequence: TGTGCCAGCAAGTCTGGACTAGAGCTCGATGAGCAGTTCTTC.

The chain carries TRBV11-2 and TRBJ2-7; D might be TRBD2 (6 bases). The CDR3 loop spans 16 amino acids. V was trimmed by 0 bases and J by 2 bases, leaving 14 bases between them. Germline V gives CDR1 SGHAT, CDR2 FQNNGV. The CDR3 DNA sequence: TGTGCCAGCAGCTTAGATCGGGCTAGCGCAACCTACGAGCAGTACTTC. Residues: CASSLDRASATYEQYF.

This chain connects TRBV5-1 to TRBJ2-4, with D tentatively TRBD1 (7 bases). V gave up 3 bases and J gave up 5 bases, with 15 bases separating them. This CDR3 has 15 amino acids. Germline loops: CDR1 SGHRS, CDR2 YFSETQ. The CDR3: CASSSGGQPENIQYF. Written as DNA, the CDR3 is TGCGCCAGCAGCTCCGGGGGACAGCCCGAAAACATTCAGTACTTC.

This chain links TRBV5-1 with TRBJ1-5, with 7 nucleotides matching TRBD1. The CDR3 is 15 amino acids. Germline V lookup: CDR1 SGHRS, CDR2 YFSETQ. After removal of 0 bases from V and 4 bases from J, the junction contained 4 bases not matched to a gene. The CDR3 protein is CASSLGGQRNQPQHF. The CDR3 region has the DNA TGCGCCAGCAGCTTGGGGGGACAGCGGAATCAGCCCCAGCATTTT.

This clone is a singleton in its sample. The rearrangement links TRBV7-2 to TRBJ2-6, with D perhaps matching TRBD1 (6 bases). Germline CDR1 reads SGHTA; CDR2 reads FQGNSA. The CDR3 is made up of 15 amino acids. Trimming took 4 bases from V and 3 from J, leaving 10 bases between them. CDR3 sequence reads: CASSSRGNGANVLTF. The CDR3 DNA sequence: TGTGCCAGCAGCTCAAGGGGGAATGGGGCCAACGTCCTGACTTTC.

The chain has TRBV4-3 and TRBJ2-2, with 8 nucleotides matching TRBD1. Germline loops: CDR1 LGHNA, CDR2 YSLEER. CDR3 length: 15 residues. The ends lost 4 bases at V and 4 bases at J; junction bases unmatched: 5. CDR3 sequence: CASSPGQGVTGELFF. The CDR3 DNA reads TGCGCCAGCAGCCCCGGACAGGGAGTCACCGGGGAGCTGTTTTTT.

This clone showed up just a few times. The rearrangement joins TRBV30 to TRBJ1-2; D may be TRBD1 (6 bases). The CDR3 loop spans 14 amino acids. CDR1 is GTSNPN and CDR2 is SVGIG in the germline V gene (reference sequence). The germline V and J ends were trimmed by 0 bases and 4 bases, with 12 bases remaining between them. The CDR3 DNA sequence: TGTGCCTGGAGTGTAGGGGGACGGCCCTATGGCTACACCTTC. It is translated as CAWSVGGRPYGYTF.

The count of this clone is one. The chain combines TRBV9 with TRBJ1-1, with TRBD1 as a possible D gene (5 bases). Germline V CDR1 and CDR2: SGDLS, YYNGEE. CDR3 size: 13 residues. The germline V and J ends were trimmed by 2 bases and 3 bases, with 8 bases remaining between them. The CDR3 sequence is CASSVRTHTEAFF. CDR3 DNA sequence: TGTGCCAGCAGCGTGAGGACACACACTGAAGCTTTCTTT. Full variable domain (rest looked up from reference TRBV9 and TRBJ1-1): DSGVTQTPKHLITATGQRVTLRCSPRSGDLSVYWYQQSLDQGLQFLIQYYNGEERAKGNILERFSAQQFPDLHSELNLSSLELGDSALYFCASSVRTHTEAFFGQGTRLTVV.

This clone was recorded only once. The gene calls are TRBV6-6 and TRBJ1-1; 8 bases fit TRBD1. CDR1 is MNHNY and CDR2 is SVGAGI in the germline V gene (reference sequence). V lost 0 bases to trimming and J lost 11 bases; unmatched junction nucleotides: 5. This CDR3 is 13 amino acids long. CDR3 sequence reads: CASSYSGTGLAFF. The DNA for the CDR3 is TGTGCCAGCAGTTACTCCGGGACAGGCCTGGCTTTCTTT.

The table lists this clone with a few counts. The chain has TRBV4-2 and TRBJ1-1; D perhaps matches TRBD1 (6 bases). This CDR3 spans 16 amino acids. V was clipped by 4 bases and J by 3 bases, with 18 bases between them. Germline V gene lookup returns CDR1 LGHNA and CDR2 YNFKEQ. The CDR3 region is CASSRLLRGFDTEAFF. Written as DNA, the CDR3 is TGTGCCAGCAGCCGCCTACTTAGGGGGTTTGACACTGAAGCTTTCTTT.

The J gene is TRBJ2-5, the V gene TRBV5-1, with 9 bases fitting TRBD2. The CDR3 runs 16 residues. CDR1 and CDR2 from the germline V gene are SGHRS and YFSETQ. J lost 3 bases, V lost 0 bases, and 6 bases had no gene match. The CDR3 spells CASSLGLAGMEETQYF. CDR3 DNA: TGCGCCAGCAGCTTGGGGCTAGCGGGAATGGAAGAGACCCAGTACTTC. The variable domain in full, with the rest retrieved from reference TRBV5-1 and TRBJ2-5, is KAGVTQTPRYLIKTRGQQVTLSCSPISGHRSVSWYQQTPGQGLQFLFEYFSETQRNKGNFPGRFSGRQFSNSRSEMNVSTLELGDSALYLCASSLGLAGMEETQYFGPGTRLLVL.

J is TRBJ1-2 and V is TRBV19; 10 bases agree with TRBD1. The length of the CDR3 is 13 residues. The ends lost 5 bases at V and 7 bases at J; junction bases unmatched: 4. CDR1 LNHDA and CDR2 SQIVND come from the germline V gene (reference sequence). In nucleotides, the CDR3 is TGTGCCAGTAGTGTGGACAGGGGGTCTGGCTACACCTTC. This translates into CASSVDRGSGYTF.

V gene TRBV5-4 combines with J gene TRBJ2-2; perhaps TRBD2 as D (7 bases). Trimming left V 4 bases short and J 5 bases short, with 12 bases between. CDR1 SGHNT and CDR2 YYREEE come from the germline V gene (reference sequence). The CDR3 totals 14 residues. The CDR3 sequence is CASSPRGGTGELFF. The DNA for the CDR3 is TGTGCCAGCAGCCCCAGGGGAGGGACCGGGGAGCTGTTTTTT.